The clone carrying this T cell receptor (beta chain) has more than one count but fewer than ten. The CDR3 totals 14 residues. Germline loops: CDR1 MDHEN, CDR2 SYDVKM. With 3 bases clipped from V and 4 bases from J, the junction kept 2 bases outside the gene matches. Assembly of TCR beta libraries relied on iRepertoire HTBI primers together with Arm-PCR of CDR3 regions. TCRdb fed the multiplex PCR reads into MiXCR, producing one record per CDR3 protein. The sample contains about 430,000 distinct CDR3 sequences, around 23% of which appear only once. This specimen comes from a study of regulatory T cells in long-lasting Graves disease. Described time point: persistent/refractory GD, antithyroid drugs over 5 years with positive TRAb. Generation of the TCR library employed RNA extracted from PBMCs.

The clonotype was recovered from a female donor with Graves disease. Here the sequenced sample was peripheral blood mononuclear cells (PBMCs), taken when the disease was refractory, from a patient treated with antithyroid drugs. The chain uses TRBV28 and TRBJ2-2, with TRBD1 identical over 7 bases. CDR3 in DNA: TGTGCCAGCAGTTTGACAGGGAGCACCGGGGAGCTGTTTTTT. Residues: CASSLTGSTGELFF.